Included here is one T cell receptor beta chain sequence, with context. What it binds is unknown. Donors came from a validation cohort of over a hundred subjects, distinct from the first 666-subject cohort. The protocol was immunoSEQ multiplex PCR, while the TCRdb copy is restricted to in-frame clones and leaves out a portion. The sample lists fewer than 120,000 clones; around nine tenths were seen once. The V gene's germline CDR1 is LGHNA and CDR2 YSLEER. Germline trimming cut 3 bases from V and 2 bases from J; bases unmatched to any gene: 4. This CDR3 contains 15 residues. This specimen belongs to a study of cytomegalovirus exposure and HLA in healthy donors. General observations from the study: In vitro experiments confirmed that three CMV-associated chains were specific for CMV antigens. Most TCR sequences were uncommon, yet certain public TCRs appeared in many donors. Cytomegalovirus association was listed for about 170 TCR beta chains.

This clonotype was obtained from a young woman in good health and CMV-seropositive. Sample: PBMCs. This chain uses TRBV4-3 with TRBJ1-3; 7 bases are a match to TRBD1. CDR3 loop: CASSHNRGPGNTIYF. The CDR3 nucleotides are TGCGCCAGCAGCCACAACAGGGGACCTGGAAACACCATATATTTT.